This is a list of T cell receptor beta chains from one sample in a study of T-cell memory formation after mild COVID-19. TCRdb ran MiXCR on the 5' RACE reads and lists one entry per CDR3 protein. The data hold 250,000 to 400,000 distinct CDR3 sequences, with roughly an eighth observed a single time. Input material: PBMCs or a T cell subset sorted from them (not recorded which). The source is a man younger than 35 who had mild COVID-19 (a few samples of this study predate the infection). Cell type and time point are not known. Each CDR3 is given with its conserved first and last residue. Fields, in order: D gene, clone size, J gene, V gene, CDR3 protein, CDR3 DNA. A D gene is named only where the DNA matches it firmly. Only some rows state a clone size, as once, few, many or a class for expanded clones.

d_call: -; clone_size: -; j_call: TRBJ1-1; v_call: TRBV28; cdr3_aa: CASRKGGITEAFF; cdr3_nt: TGTGCCAGCAGAAAGGGGGGAATCACTGAAGCTTTCTTT
d_call: TRBD1; clone_size: few; j_call: TRBJ1-6; v_call: TRBV27; cdr3_aa: CASSPWTGVSPLHF; cdr3_nt: TGTGCCAGCAGTCCCTGGACAGGGGTTTCACCCCTCCACTTT
d_call: TRBD1; clone_size: few; j_call: TRBJ2-1; v_call: TRBV7-6; cdr3_aa: CASSLARTGGHKFF; cdr3_nt: TGTGCCAGCAGCTTAGCTAGGACAGGGGGCCATAAGTTCTTC
d_call: -; clone_size: many; j_call: TRBJ2-1; v_call: TRBV5-1; cdr3_aa: CASQLGFVYNEQFF; cdr3_nt: TGCGCCAGCCAGCTTGGGTTCGTGTACAATGAGCAGTTCTTC
d_call: -; clone_size: few; j_call: TRBJ1-2; v_call: TRBV5-1; cdr3_aa: CASSRRDGNYGYTF; cdr3_nt: TGCGCCAGCAGCCGCCGGGACGGTAACTATGGCTACACCTTC
d_call: -; clone_size: few; j_call: TRBJ2-3; v_call: TRBV20-1; cdr3_aa: CSARDPNTDTQYF; cdr3_nt: TGCAGTGCTAGGGACCCTAACACAGATACGCAGTATTTT
d_call: TRBD1; clone_size: few; j_call: TRBJ1-6; v_call: TRBV6-2/TRBV6-3; cdr3_aa: CASSRDRGNIGVSPLHF; cdr3_nt: TGTGCCAGCAGTCGGGACAGGGGGAACATTGGTGTTTCACCCCTCCACTTT
d_call: TRBD1; clone_size: -; j_call: TRBJ1-2; v_call: TRBV10-3; cdr3_aa: CAIADRGNYGYTF; cdr3_nt: TGTGCCATCGCTGACAGGGGGAACTATGGCTACACCTTC
d_call: -; clone_size: many; j_call: TRBJ2-1; v_call: TRBV2; cdr3_aa: CASSEGLGNEQFF; cdr3_nt: TGTGCCAGCAGTGAGGGGTTGGGGAATGAGCAGTTCTTC
d_call: -; clone_size: -; j_call: TRBJ2-5; v_call: TRBV20-1; cdr3_aa: CSALGPNSPETQYF; cdr3_nt: TGCAGTGCCCTTGGACCCAACAGCCCAGAGACCCAGTACTTC
d_call: TRBD2; clone_size: once; j_call: TRBJ2-1; v_call: TRBV6-2/TRBV6-3; cdr3_aa: CASLTSGGNNEQFF; cdr3_nt: TGTGCCAGCCTGACTAGCGGGGGGAACAATGAGCAGTTCTTC
d_call: TRBD1; clone_size: many; j_call: TRBJ1-5; v_call: TRBV4-2; cdr3_aa: CASSSQGASNQPQHF; cdr3_nt: TGTGCCAGCAGCTCACAGGGGGCTAGCAATCAGCCCCAGCATTTT
d_call: -; clone_size: few; j_call: TRBJ2-3; v_call: TRBV9; cdr3_aa: CASSVAPRTSTDTQYF; cdr3_nt: TGTGCCAGCAGCGTAGCCCCCAGGACTAGCACAGATACGCAGTATTTT
d_call: -; clone_size: few; j_call: TRBJ1-1; v_call: TRBV12-3/TRBV12-4; cdr3_aa: CASSSGRINTEAFF; cdr3_nt: TGTGCCAGCAGTTCAGGACGGATAAACACTGAAGCTTTCTTT
d_call: TRBD2; clone_size: few; j_call: TRBJ2-5; v_call: TRBV6-2/TRBV6-3; cdr3_aa: CASSLHGTSGGPQETQYF; cdr3_nt: TGTGCCAGCAGTCTTCACGGGACTAGCGGGGGACCCCAAGAGACCCAGTACTTC
d_call: TRBD2; clone_size: -; j_call: TRBJ2-7; v_call: TRBV4-1; cdr3_aa: CASSHRAGGRYYEQYF; cdr3_nt: TGCGCCAGCAGCCATCGCGCGGGGGGACGCTACTACGAGCAGTACTTC
d_call: -; clone_size: -; j_call: TRBJ2-3; v_call: TRBV24-1; cdr3_aa: CATSDLRGAGDTQYF; cdr3_nt: TGTGCCACCAGTGATTTGCGAGGGGCGGGAGATACGCAGTATTTT
d_call: TRBD2; clone_size: -; j_call: TRBJ2-5; v_call: TRBV7-3; cdr3_aa: CASSLLSGAGVEQETQYF; cdr3_nt: TGTGCCAGCAGCTTATTATCCGGAGCGGGGGTGGAACAAGAGACCCAGTACTTC
d_call: -; clone_size: few; j_call: TRBJ1-1; v_call: TRBV7-9; cdr3_aa: CASSTYPGTEAFF; cdr3_nt: TGTGCCAGCAGCACCTACCCTGGCACTGAAGCTTTCTTT
d_call: -; clone_size: -; j_call: TRBJ1-5; v_call: TRBV9; cdr3_aa: CASTAWFFGNQPQHF; cdr3_nt: TGTGCCAGCACGGCATGGTTCTTTGGCAATCAGCCCCAGCATTTT
d_call: -; clone_size: -; j_call: TRBJ2-5; v_call: TRBV12-3/TRBV12-4; cdr3_aa: CASSLASAQETQYF; cdr3_nt: TGTGCCAGCAGTTTAGCTTCAGCGCAAGAGACCCAGTACTTC
d_call: -; clone_size: -; j_call: TRBJ2-7; v_call: TRBV7-2; cdr3_aa: CASSFYSRSSYEQYF; cdr3_nt: TGTGCCAGCAGCTTCTACTCAAGAAGCTCCTACGAGCAGTACTTC
d_call: TRBD1; clone_size: -; j_call: TRBJ1-1; v_call: TRBV11-3; cdr3_aa: CASSLDGGQGTEAFF; cdr3_nt: TGTGCCAGCAGCTTAGATGGGGGACAGGGCACTGAAGCTTTCTTT
d_call: -; clone_size: -; j_call: TRBJ1-1; v_call: TRBV12-3/TRBV12-4; cdr3_aa: CASSRGHSNTEAFF; cdr3_nt: TGTGCCAGCAGTAGGGGACATTCGAACACTGAAGCTTTCTTT
d_call: -; clone_size: -; j_call: TRBJ1-2; v_call: TRBV7-9; cdr3_aa: CASSLAGGDYGYTF; cdr3_nt: TGTGCCAGCAGCTTAGCCGGGGGGGACTATGGCTACACCTTC
d_call: -; clone_size: few; j_call: TRBJ2-1; v_call: TRBV7-3; cdr3_aa: CASSPGRGRTNEQFF; cdr3_nt: TGTGCCAGCAGCCCGGGGCGCGGCCGAACCAATGAGCAGTTCTTC
d_call: TRBD1; clone_size: few; j_call: TRBJ2-1; v_call: TRBV5-1; cdr3_aa: CASSWTGGRNEQFF; cdr3_nt: TGCGCCAGCAGCTGGACAGGGGGCCGGAATGAGCAGTTCTTC
d_call: -; clone_size: -; j_call: TRBJ2-5; v_call: TRBV12-3/TRBV12-4; cdr3_aa: CASSTRGGLPSQETQYF; cdr3_nt: TGTGCCAGCAGTACGAGGGGGGGGCTACCTAGTCAAGAGACCCAGTACTTC
d_call: -; clone_size: -; j_call: TRBJ2-5; v_call: TRBV3-1; cdr3_aa: CASSPSGTEETQYF; cdr3_nt: TGTGCCAGCAGCCCGTCCGGGACGGAGGAGACCCAGTACTTC
d_call: -; clone_size: -; j_call: TRBJ2-2; v_call: TRBV10-3; cdr3_aa: CAISERAVRNTGELFF; cdr3_nt: TGTGCCATCAGTGAGAGGGCTGTGAGGAACACCGGGGAGCTGTTTTTT
d_call: -; clone_size: many; j_call: TRBJ2-1; v_call: TRBV3-1; cdr3_aa: CASSQIPGTEQFF; cdr3_nt: TGTGCCAGCAGCCAGATACCCGGGACCGAGCAGTTCTTC
d_call: TRBD1; clone_size: -; j_call: TRBJ1-1; v_call: TRBV27; cdr3_aa: CASSSRTGGERDTEAFF; cdr3_nt: TGTGCCAGCAGTAGCCGGACAGGGGGCGAGAGGGACACTGAAGCTTTCTTT
d_call: -; clone_size: few; j_call: TRBJ1-6; v_call: TRBV4-1; cdr3_aa: CASSPRSLHSPLHF; cdr3_nt: TGCGCCAGCAGCCCTCGGAGCCTTCATTCACCCCTCCACTTT
d_call: -; clone_size: -; j_call: TRBJ2-3; v_call: TRBV9; cdr3_aa: CASSSYADTQYF; cdr3_nt: TGTGCCAGCAGCTCCTACGCAGATACGCAGTATTTT
d_call: -; clone_size: -; j_call: TRBJ2-7; v_call: TRBV7-9; cdr3_aa: CASSSGRLSSYEQYF; cdr3_nt: TGTGCCAGCAGCTCGGGACGGCTGAGCTCCTACGAGCAGTACTTC
d_call: -; clone_size: few; j_call: TRBJ1-5; v_call: TRBV7-8; cdr3_aa: CASSLVLGQNQPQHF; cdr3_nt: TGTGCCAGCAGCTTAGTACTAGGGCAGAATCAGCCCCAGCATTTT
d_call: -; clone_size: -; j_call: TRBJ2-5; v_call: TRBV15; cdr3_aa: CATSRVKGMGIETQYF; cdr3_nt: TGTGCCACCAGCAGAGTAAAGGGAATGGGAATCGAGACCCAGTACTTC
d_call: TRBD1; clone_size: few; j_call: TRBJ1-1; v_call: TRBV10-3; cdr3_aa: CAISERYRGMNTEAFF; cdr3_nt: TGTGCCATCAGTGAGCGGTACAGGGGTATGAACACTGAAGCTTTCTTT
d_call: TRBD1; clone_size: -; j_call: TRBJ2-7; v_call: TRBV27; cdr3_aa: CASRGQEPYEQYF; cdr3_nt: TGTGCCAGCAGGGGACAGGAACCATACGAGCAGTACTTC
d_call: -; clone_size: few; j_call: TRBJ2-7; v_call: TRBV6-5; cdr3_aa: CASTTQGGEQYF; cdr3_nt: TGTGCCAGCACCACGCAGGGCGGCGAGCAGTACTTC
d_call: -; clone_size: -; j_call: TRBJ2-3; v_call: TRBV28; cdr3_aa: CASICGGRGPSTDTQYF; cdr3_nt: TGTGCCAGCATTTGCGGGGGCCGAGGGCCTAGCACAGATACGCAGTATTTT
d_call: -; clone_size: many; j_call: TRBJ1-2; v_call: TRBV12-3/TRBV12-4; cdr3_aa: CASSLWGRANYGYTF; cdr3_nt: TGTGCCAGCAGCTTATGGGGGAGAGCTAACTATGGCTACACCTTC
d_call: TRBD2; clone_size: -; j_call: TRBJ2-5; v_call: TRBV4-2; cdr3_aa: CASSQDDASGDQETQYF; cdr3_nt: TGTGCCAGCAGCCAAGATGACGCTAGCGGGGATCAAGAGACCCAGTACTTC
d_call: -; clone_size: -; j_call: TRBJ1-4; v_call: TRBV4-2; cdr3_aa: CASSPAQSGEKLFF; cdr3_nt: TGTGCCAGCAGCCCGGCTCAATCTGGAGAAAAACTGTTTTTT
d_call: -; clone_size: -; j_call: TRBJ2-2; v_call: TRBV6-2/TRBV6-3; cdr3_aa: CASSYRGQHTGELFF; cdr3_nt: TGTGCCAGCAGTTATCGGGGGCAGCACACCGGGGAGCTGTTTTTT
d_call: -; clone_size: -; j_call: TRBJ1-6; v_call: TRBV7-6; cdr3_aa: CASSPRGMGQSPLHF; cdr3_nt: TGTGCCAGCAGCCCCCGGGGGATGGGGCAATCACCCCTCCACTTT
d_call: -; clone_size: many; j_call: TRBJ2-3; v_call: TRBV9; cdr3_aa: CASSPWDSPTTDTQYF; cdr3_nt: TGTGCCAGCAGCCCTTGGGACTCCCCAACCACAGATACGCAGTATTTT
d_call: -; clone_size: -; j_call: TRBJ2-7; v_call: TRBV20-1; cdr3_aa: CSASKGRGYEQYF; cdr3_nt: TGCAGTGCTAGTAAAGGGCGCGGCTACGAGCAGTACTTC
d_call: -; clone_size: few; j_call: TRBJ2-3; v_call: TRBV5-1; cdr3_aa: CASRPRGQFRQEAWNTQYF; cdr3_nt: TGCGCCAGCCGGCCTCGGGGACAATTCCGACAGGAAGCTTGGAATACGCAGTATTTT
d_call: -; clone_size: -; j_call: TRBJ1-2; v_call: TRBV7-2; cdr3_aa: CASSLGYRQYGYTF; cdr3_nt: TGTGCCAGCAGCTTAGGGTACCGGCAATATGGCTACACCTTC
d_call: -; clone_size: -; j_call: TRBJ2-1; v_call: TRBV7-2; cdr3_aa: CASSYTGTTAYNEQFF; cdr3_nt: TGTGCCAGCAGCTATACCGGGACAACGGCCTACAATGAGCAGTTCTTC
d_call: TRBD2; clone_size: few; j_call: TRBJ2-1; v_call: TRBV29-1; cdr3_aa: CSVDSGVYNEQFF; cdr3_nt: TGCAGCGTTGATAGCGGGGTGTACAATGAGCAGTTCTTC
d_call: -; clone_size: -; j_call: TRBJ1-6; v_call: TRBV6-2/TRBV6-3; cdr3_aa: CASSSRGGSYNSPLHF; cdr3_nt: TGTGCCAGCAGTTCCCGCGGTGGCTCCTATAATTCACCCCTCCACTTT
d_call: -; clone_size: -; j_call: TRBJ2-5; v_call: TRBV7-9; cdr3_aa: CASSLAPGILQETQYF; cdr3_nt: TGTGCCAGCAGCTTAGCCCCAGGCATACTCCAAGAGACCCAGTACTTC
d_call: -; clone_size: once; j_call: TRBJ2-5; v_call: TRBV5-1; cdr3_aa: CASSFIPQETQYF; cdr3_nt: TGCGCCAGCAGCTTTATCCCTCAAGAGACCCAGTACTTC